The text below deals with one T cell receptor beta chain. The data originate from a study of blood T cell repertoires in COVID-19. Across the study: COVID-19 samples from acute and convalescent phases originated in the United States, Italy and Spain. PBMCs, B-cell-depleted T cells, or T cells provided the cDNA or gDNA that made up the material.

Original methodology: Estimation of nucleated cell counts relied on the amplification of reference gene primers. The protocol was immunoSEQ multiplex PCR, while the TCRdb copy is restricted to in-frame clones and leaves out a portion. The D gene and trimming were derived from the DNA, and the V and J assignments and clone size from that table. The table has about 41,000 clones, approximately 82% seen once. The V gene lost 2 bases and the J gene lost 0 bases, with 9 bases spanning the gap. Germline CDR1 reads SGHNT; CDR2 reads YENEEA. This CDR3 spans 15 amino acids. Material: peripheral blood. The sequence was collected from a woman at least 80 years old with acute or convalescent COVID-19. This chain uses TRBV11-3 with TRBJ2-3; D might be TRBD1 (6 bases). DNA of the CDR3: TGTGCCAGCAGCTTACGGACAGAAAGCACAGATACGCAGTATTTT. It is translated as CASSLRTESTDTQYF.